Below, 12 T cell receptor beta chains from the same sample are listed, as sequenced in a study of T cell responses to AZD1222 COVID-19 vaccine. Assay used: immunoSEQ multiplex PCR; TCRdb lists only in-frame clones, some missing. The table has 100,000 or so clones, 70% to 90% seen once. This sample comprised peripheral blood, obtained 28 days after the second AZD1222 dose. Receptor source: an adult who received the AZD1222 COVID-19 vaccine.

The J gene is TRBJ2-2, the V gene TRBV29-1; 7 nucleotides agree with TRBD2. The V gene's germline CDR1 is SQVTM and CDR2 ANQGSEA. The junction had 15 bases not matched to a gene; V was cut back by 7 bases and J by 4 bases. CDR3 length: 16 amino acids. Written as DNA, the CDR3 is TGCAGCGCCCAAGGCGGGGGTCTGGGTTCCACCGGGGAGCTGTTTTTT. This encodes CSAQGGGLGSTGELFF.

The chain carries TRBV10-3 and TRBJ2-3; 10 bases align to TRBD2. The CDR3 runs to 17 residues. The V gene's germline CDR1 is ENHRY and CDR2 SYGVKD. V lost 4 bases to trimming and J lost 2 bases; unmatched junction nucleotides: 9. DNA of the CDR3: TGTGCCATCAGTGGGACTAGCGGTGCGACTATCACAGATACGCAGTATTTT. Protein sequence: CAISGTSGATITDTQYF.

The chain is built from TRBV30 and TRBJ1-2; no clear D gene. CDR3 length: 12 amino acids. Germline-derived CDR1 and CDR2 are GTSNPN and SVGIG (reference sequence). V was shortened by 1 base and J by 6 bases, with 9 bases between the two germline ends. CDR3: CAWSESGHGYTF. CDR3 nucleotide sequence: TGTGCCTGGAGTGAGAGTGGGCATGGCTACACCTTC.

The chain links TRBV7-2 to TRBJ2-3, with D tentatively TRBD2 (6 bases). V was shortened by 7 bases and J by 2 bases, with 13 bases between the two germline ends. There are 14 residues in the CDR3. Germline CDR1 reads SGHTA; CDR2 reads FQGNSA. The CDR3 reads CASKAWTITDTQYF. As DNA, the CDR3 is TGTGCCAGCAAAGCCTGGACTATCACAGATACGCAGTATTTT. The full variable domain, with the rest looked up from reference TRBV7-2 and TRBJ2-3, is GAGVSQSPSNKVTEKGKDVELRCDPISGHTALYWYRQSLGQGLEFLIYFQGNSAPDKSGLPSDRFSAERTGGSVSTLTIQRTQQEDSAVYLCASKAWTITDTQYFGPGTRLTVL.

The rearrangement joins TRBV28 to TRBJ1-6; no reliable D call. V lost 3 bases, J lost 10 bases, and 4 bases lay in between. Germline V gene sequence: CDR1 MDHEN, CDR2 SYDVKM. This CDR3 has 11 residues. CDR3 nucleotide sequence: TGTGCCAGCAGTTTTCGATCACCCCTCCACTTT. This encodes CASSFRSPLHF. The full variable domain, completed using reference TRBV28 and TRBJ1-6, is DVKVTQSSRYLVKRTGEKVFLECVQDMDHENMFWYRQDPGLGLRLIYFSYDVKMKEKGDIPEGYSVSREKKERFSLILESASTNQTSMYLCASSFRSPLHFGNGTRLTVT.

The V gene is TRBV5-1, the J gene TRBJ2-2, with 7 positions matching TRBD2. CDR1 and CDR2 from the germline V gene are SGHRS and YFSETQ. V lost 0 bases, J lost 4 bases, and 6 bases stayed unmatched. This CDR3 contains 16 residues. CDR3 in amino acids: CASSLALAETTGELFF. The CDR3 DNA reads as TGCGCCAGCAGCTTGGCCCTAGCGGAGACCACCGGGGAGCTGTTTTTT.

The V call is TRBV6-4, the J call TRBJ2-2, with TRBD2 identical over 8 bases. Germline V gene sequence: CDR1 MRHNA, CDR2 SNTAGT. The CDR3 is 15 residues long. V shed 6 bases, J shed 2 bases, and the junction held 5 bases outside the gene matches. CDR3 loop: CASSHGGGNTGELFF. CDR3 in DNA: TGTGCCAGCAGCCACGGGGGGGGAAACACCGGGGAGCTGTTTTTT.

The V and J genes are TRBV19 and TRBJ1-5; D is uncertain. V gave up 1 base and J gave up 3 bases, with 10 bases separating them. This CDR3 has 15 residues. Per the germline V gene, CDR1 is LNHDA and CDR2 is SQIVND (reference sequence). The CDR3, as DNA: TGTGCCAGTAGTATAGGATCGGGAAACAATCAGCCCCAGCATTTT. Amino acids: CASSIGSGNNQPQHF.

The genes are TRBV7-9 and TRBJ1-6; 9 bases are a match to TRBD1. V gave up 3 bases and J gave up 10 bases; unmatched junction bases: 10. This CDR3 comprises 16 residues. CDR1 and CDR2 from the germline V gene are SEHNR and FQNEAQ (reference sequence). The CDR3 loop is CASSFTGGWGKSPLHF. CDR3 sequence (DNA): TGTGCCAGCAGCTTCACAGGGGGCTGGGGGAAATCACCCCTCCACTTT.

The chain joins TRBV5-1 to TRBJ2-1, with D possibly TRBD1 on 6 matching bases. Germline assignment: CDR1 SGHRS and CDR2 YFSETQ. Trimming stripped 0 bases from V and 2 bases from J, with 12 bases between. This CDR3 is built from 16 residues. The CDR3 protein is CASSLGGGEAYNEQFF. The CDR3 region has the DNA TGCGCCAGCAGCTTGGGAGGGGGTGAGGCCTACAATGAGCAGTTCTTC. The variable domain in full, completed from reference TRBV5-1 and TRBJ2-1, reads KAGVTQTPRYLIKTRGQQVTLSCSPISGHRSVSWYQQTPGQGLQFLFEYFSETQRNKGNFPGRFSGRQFSNSRSEMNVSTLELGDSALYLCASSLGGGEAYNEQFFGPGTRLTVL.

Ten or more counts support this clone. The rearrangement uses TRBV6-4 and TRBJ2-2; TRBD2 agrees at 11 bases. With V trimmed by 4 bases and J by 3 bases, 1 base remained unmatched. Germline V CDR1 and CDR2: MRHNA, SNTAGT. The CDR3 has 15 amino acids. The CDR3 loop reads CASSALAGDTGELFF. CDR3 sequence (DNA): TGTGCCAGCAGTGCACTAGCGGGAGACACCGGGGAGCTGTTTTTT.

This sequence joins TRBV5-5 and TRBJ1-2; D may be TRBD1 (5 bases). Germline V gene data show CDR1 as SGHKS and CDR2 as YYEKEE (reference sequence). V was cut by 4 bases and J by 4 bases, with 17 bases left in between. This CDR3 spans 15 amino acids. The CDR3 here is CASSPTRQSGYGYTF. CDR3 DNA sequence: TGTGCCAGCAGCCCGACTAGACAGTCGGGCTATGGCTACACCTTC.